The 14 T cell receptor beta chains below all came from one sample that was sequenced in a study of neoadjuvant anti-PD-1 for oral cavity cancer. Time point specified: after neoadjuvant nivolumab, at surgical resection. TCRdb keeps only in-frame clones here, not all; method: immunoSEQ multiplex PCR. The profile covers fewer than 15,000 clones, with approximately 72% appearing a single time and 2.5% to 3% taken by the ten largest. The sequenced sample was PBMCs, obtained after nivolumab (anti-PD-1) treatment. The source of these receptors is a person aged 35 to 85 with oral cavity squamous cell carcinoma.

The table lists this clone with a few counts. The V and J genes are TRBV28 and TRBJ1-2; no reliable D call. Germline CDR1 is MDHEN and CDR2 is SYDVKM. Trimming removed 3 bases at V and 4 bases at J, with 9 bases between. This CDR3 contains 13 residues. This CDR3 reads CASSLQAGYGYTF. The CDR3 coding sequence is TGTGCCAGCAGTTTGCAGGCGGGCTATGGCTACACCTTC.

This clone has a handful of counts. This chain uses TRBV5-6 with TRBJ2-4; no firm D call. V lost 1 base and J 2 bases, leaving 7 bases between the germline ends. This CDR3 spans 14 amino acids. Per the germline V gene, CDR1 is SGHDT and CDR2 is YYEEEE. Here the CDR3 DNA reads TGTGCCAGCAGCTTGCAAGGGTCCAAAAACATTCAGTACTTC. Protein product: CASSLQGSKNIQYF.

This clone was found once. The chain couples TRBV10-3 to TRBJ2-1; 10 bases are a match to TRBD2. Trimming removed 5 bases from V and 0 bases from J; junction bases left unmatched: 4. The CDR3 runs to 16 residues. Germline V gives CDR1 ENHRY, CDR2 SYGVKD. The DNA of the CDR3 is TGTGCCATCAGTCTAGCGGGAGTCAACTCCTACAATGAGCAGTTCTTC. The encoded protein is CAISLAGVNSYNEQFF.

This clone was detected once. The rearrangement links TRBV5-1 to TRBJ2-3, with 7 bases identical to TRBD1. The CDR3 loop spans 14 amino acids. The germline V gene has CDR1 SGHRS and CDR2 YFSETQ. V lost 5 bases and J lost 0; bases outside the gene matches: 3. This CDR3 is CASRPGQSTDTQYF. CDR3 coding DNA: TGCGCCAGCAGGCCGGGACAGAGCACAGATACGCAGTATTTT.

The rearrangement links TRBV29-1 to TRBJ2-1; 10 positions agree with TRBD1. The CDR3 spans 11 residues. The V gene's germline CDR1 is SQVTM and CDR2 ANQGSEA. The V segment lost 5 bases and the J segment 13 bases; nucleotides outside the gene matches: 5. The CDR3 DNA reads TGCAGCGTTTTCCGGGACAGGGGACAGTTCTTC. Translation gives CSVFRDRGQFF.

The CDR3 coding sequence is TGCGCCAGCAGCGACTTCTACGAGCAGTACTTC. It specifies CASSDFYEQYF. J is TRBJ2-7 and V is TRBV4-1; D call uncertain. Trimming cost V 5 bases and J 3 bases, with 5 bases left between them. There are 11 residues in the CDR3. The V gene's germline CDR1 is MGHRA and CDR2 YSYEKL.

This clone appeared a single time. The chain recombines TRBV7-9 with TRBJ2-2, with TRBD1 matching 7 bases. The V gene end was trimmed by 6 bases and the J gene end by 5 bases; junction bases not matched to a gene: 3. Germline values: CDR1 SEHNR, CDR2 FQNEAQ (reference sequence). This CDR3 spans 13 amino acids. CDR3 nucleotide sequence: TGTGCCAGCAGACAACAGGGGACCGGGGAGCTGTTTTTT. Encoded protein: CASRQQGTGELFF.

The chain uses TRBV5-1 and TRBJ2-6; D may correspond to TRBD1 or TRBD2 (5 bases each). This CDR3 spans 16 amino acids. The V end was cut by 3 bases, the J end by 2 bases, with 12 bases between. CDR1 SGHRS and CDR2 YFSETQ come from the germline V gene. CDR3 coding DNA: TGCGCCAGCAGCTGGGGGAAGGATCCTGGGGCCAACGTCCTGACTTTC. Translation gives CASSWGKDPGANVLTF.

This rearrangement joins TRBV7-8 to TRBJ2-1; D ambiguous. The length of the CDR3 is 14 residues. Germline CDR1 and CDR2: SGHVS and FQNEAQ. The germline V and J ends were trimmed by 5 bases and 2 bases, with 10 bases remaining between them. CDR3 DNA: TGTGCCAGCAGCGTCCAAAACGCCTACAATGAGCAGTTCTTC. It yields the protein CASSVQNAYNEQFF. Full variable domain (missing parts from reference TRBV7-8 and TRBJ2-1): GAGVSQSPRYKVAKRGQDVALRCDPISGHVSLFWYQQALGQGPEFLTYFQNEAQLDKSGLPSDRFFAERPEGSVSTLKIQRTQQEDSAVYLCASSVQNAYNEQFFGPGTRLTVL.

J is TRBJ1-5 and V is TRBV27; 8 bases align to TRBD1. V gave up 5 bases and J gave up 3 bases; unmatched junction bases: 6. Germline V gene data show CDR1 as MNHEY and CDR2 as SMNVEV (reference sequence). This CDR3 has 15 amino acids. The DNA for the CDR3 is TGTGCCAGCAGTCGAGACAGGGGTAACAATCAGCCCCAGCATTTT. Amino acids: CASSRDRGNNQPQHF.

This clone was counted a few times. The DNA for the CDR3 is TGTGCCAGCAGGCCCCCAGACAGTACGAACACCGGGGAGCTGTTTTTT. Its translation is CASRPPDSTNTGELFF. The chain combines TRBV28 with TRBJ2-2; possible D gene TRBD1, 5 bases. The V gene's germline CDR1 is MDHEN and CDR2 SYDVKM. CDR3 length: 16 amino acids. The ends were cut back, 6 bases at V and 0 bases at J, with 14 bases in the middle.

This clone was seen only a few times. The chain joins TRBV9 to TRBJ1-1, with D uncertain. Trimming cost V 2 bases and J 2 bases, with 7 bases left between them. This CDR3 is 13 amino acids long. Germline CDR1 is SGDLS and CDR2 is YYNGEE. CDR3 DNA: TGTGCCAGCAGCGTCCTTGCTAACACTGAAGCTTTCTTT. This gives the protein CASSVLANTEAFF.

The chain has TRBV10-1 and TRBJ1-5, with 10 bases aligning to TRBD1. V was pared by 10 bases and J by 6 bases, with 3 bases of the junction left unmatched. Germline V lookup: CDR1 WNHNN, CDR2 SYGVQD (reference sequence). The CDR3 runs to 12 residues. This CDR3 is CATGQGVQPQHF. In DNA, the CDR3 is TGCGCCACCGGACAGGGGGTTCAGCCCCAGCATTTT.

The chain employs TRBV29-1 and TRBJ1-2; 9 nucleotides line up with TRBD1. The CDR3 totals 14 residues. Germline V gives CDR1 SQVTM, CDR2 ANQGSEA. The ends lost 8 bases at V and 4 bases at J; junction bases unmatched: 11. The CDR3 reads CSTGTGQGGYGYTF. The CDR3 nucleotides read TGCAGCACGGGGACGGGACAGGGAGGCTATGGCTACACCTTC.